This T cell receptor (beta chain) was found in a study of technical replicates of blood from several donors listed by TCRdb under 2017. The library was produced with the immunoSEQ multiplex PCR assay. In its TCRdb copy, this immuneACCESS table keeps in-frame sequences only and misses some clones. Where compared with another copy, unresolved V genes explain less than half of these, and the others have no known cause. In this sample the table shows some 99,000 clones, 95% of which occur a single time. The top ten clones comprise 0.2% to 0.25% of the sample. As concerns this clone: Its antigen is not yet known. Base qualities are not recorded, but no much larger clone differs from it by a single base.

Per the germline V gene (reference sequence), LNHDA is the CDR1 and SQIVND is the CDR2. Relative to germline, V is 3 bases shorter and J is 0 bases shorter, with 10 bases between their ends. The CDR3 goes from the cysteine to the phenylalanine over 15 residues. Left in the record is the CDR3 DNA by itself, 45 bases read in frame from the first base. This TCR derives from a human donor in good health. Sequencing used T cells isolated from PBMCs. The rearranged chain carries TRBV19 and TRBJ2-3; the D gene is perhaps TRBD1, on 6 matching bases. The sequenced DNA is TGTGCCAGTAGTATGCGGACAGCTAGCACAGATACGCAGTATTTT. It translates to CASSMRTASTDTQYF.